Described below is a single T cell receptor (beta chain) sequence and its context. The sample originates from a study of control samples from healthy donors and cancer patients. Here immunoSEQ multiplex PCR was the method, and the copy in TCRdb shows in-frame clones only, minus some. This table has approximately 50,000 clones, 95% appearing once. The clonotype originates from a man aged 25-45 years in good health. Source material: blood.

CDR3 residues: CASRRQGGYEQYF. The CDR3 bases are TGTGCCAGCAGGAGACAGGGGGGCTACGAGCAGTACTTC. This sequence joins TRBV6-5 and TRBJ2-7; 9 bases fit TRBD1. Germline V gives CDR1 MNHEY, CDR2 SVGAGI. V was pared by 6 bases and J by 3 bases, with 3 bases of the junction left unmatched. The CDR3 has 13 residues.